These 28 T cell receptor beta chains were sequenced from one sample in a study of cytomegalovirus exposure and HLA in healthy donors. PCR involved 60 Vbeta and 13 Jbeta primers. Produced via immunoSEQ multiplex PCR; TCRdb's table is partial and in-frame only. The sample includes approximately 200,000 clones, just over 75% of them seen just once. Source material: PBMCs. Receptors originate from a man younger than 40 in good health and CMV-seronegative.

The chain has TRBV19 and TRBJ2-7; TRBD1 is a possible D gene (5 bases). The CDR3 runs 11 residues. CDR1 and CDR2 from the germline V gene are LNHDA and SQIVND (reference sequence). V was shortened by 5 bases and J by 9 bases, with 11 bases between the two germline ends. Here the CDR3 DNA reads TGTGCCAGTAGTTCCCCTGGGGCGCAGTACTTC. Its translation: CASSSPGAQYF.

The chain links TRBV6-5 to TRBJ2-5; 9 nucleotides line up with TRBD1. The ends lost 4 bases at V and 5 bases at J; junction bases unmatched: 8. Germline CDR1 reads MNHEY; CDR2 reads SVGAGI. The CDR3 has 15 residues. This chain's CDR3 is CASSWGTGPWETQYF. The CDR3 DNA follows: TGTGCCAGCAGTTGGGGGACAGGGCCTTGGGAGACCCAGTACTTC.

This rearrangement joins TRBV5-1 to TRBJ2-1, with 11 bases fitting TRBD2. Germline CDR1 SGHRS, CDR2 YFSETQ. The CDR3 consists of 15 residues. V trimming: 2 bases; J trimming: 3 bases; junction bases outside the gene matches: 1. CDR3 in amino acids: CASSFGTSGYNEQFF. The CDR3 DNA is TGCGCCAGCAGCTTCGGGACTAGCGGCTACAATGAGCAGTTCTTC. Full variable domain (outside the CDR3, taken from reference TRBV5-1 and TRBJ2-1): KAGVTQTPRYLIKTRGQQVTLSCSPISGHRSVSWYQQTPGQGLQFLFEYFSETQRNKGNFPGRFSGRQFSNSRSEMNVSTLELGDSALYLCASSFGTSGYNEQFFGPGTRLTVL.

This clone was detected only a few times. The chain couples TRBV10-3 to TRBJ1-1; maybe TRBD1 (6 bases). CDR3 length equals 14 residues. Germline V gene lookup returns CDR1 ENHRY and CDR2 SYGVKD. V was shortened by 6 bases and J by 1 base, with 12 bases between the two germline ends. For the CDR3, the DNA is TGTGCCATCAGGACACAGGGAAAGAACACTGAAGCTTTCTTT. Its translation: CAIRTQGKNTEAFF.

The chain carries TRBV30 and TRBJ2-5; 7 bases map to TRBD2. With the DNA end fitting TRBJ2-7 better, the J assignment may be wrong. CDR1 is GTSNPN, CDR2 SVGIG, per germline (reference sequence). This CDR3 comprises 13 residues. This CDR3 reads CAWRWGGFNEQYF. The CDR3 DNA reads as TGTGCCTGGAGGTGGGGGGGGTTTAACGAGCAGTACTTC.

J is TRBJ2-5 and V is TRBV5-6, with TRBD2 matching over 7 bases. V lost 4 bases to trimming and J lost 4 bases; unmatched junction nucleotides: 4. This CDR3 has 13 residues. The germline gives CDR1 SGHDT, CDR2 YYEEEE. The CDR3 sequence: CASSGGGAETQYF. CDR3 nucleotides: TGTGCCAGCAGCGGGGGAGGGGCAGAGACCCAGTACTTC.

The CDR3 spells CASTTRGTSGKEEQFF. The CDR3 nucleotides are TGTGCCAGCACCACCAGGGGGACTAGCGGGAAGGAGGAGCAGTTCTTC. The rearrangement uses TRBV5-4 and TRBJ2-1, with 13 bases that match TRBD2. V lost 6 bases and J lost 10; bases outside the gene matches: 13. The CDR3 covers 16 residues. Germline V gene lookup returns CDR1 SGHNT and CDR2 YYREEE (reference sequence).

This clone was detected a few times. The genes are TRBV5-1 and TRBJ2-7, with TRBD1 matching 8 bases. CDR3 length: 14 amino acids. After removal of 1 base from V and 5 bases from J, the junction contained 5 bases not matched to a gene. CDR1 is SGHRS and CDR2 is YFSETQ in the germline V gene. CDR3: CASSLRQGADEQYF. DNA of the CDR3: TGCGCCAGCAGCTTGAGGCAGGGGGCGGACGAGCAGTACTTC.

J is TRBJ2-7 and V is TRBV11-2, with D maybe TRBD2 (6 bases). Per the germline V gene, CDR1 is SGHAT and CDR2 is FQNNGV. This CDR3 is built from 14 residues. V lost 0 bases and J lost 5, with 11 bases in between. The CDR3 protein is CASSLDGRTDEQYF. CDR3 nucleotides: TGTGCCAGCAGCTTAGATGGGAGGACTGACGAGCAGTACTTC.

This clone appeared a few times. The J gene is TRBJ1-5, the V gene TRBV27; weak D call: TRBD1 (5 bases). Germline V gives CDR1 MNHEY, CDR2 SMNVEV (reference sequence). The CDR3 is 16 residues long. With 6 bases removed from V and 3 bases from J, the gap between germline ends came to 18 bases. The CDR3 loop is CASRRVGHLPNQPQHF. For the CDR3, the DNA is TGTGCCAGCAGGCGCGTTGGACACCTCCCCAATCAGCCCCAGCATTTT.

This rearrangement joins TRBV27 to TRBJ1-1; D gene unclear. Trimming cost V 3 bases and J 1 base, with 6 bases left between them. The CDR3 has 13 residues. Germline loops: CDR1 MNHEY, CDR2 SMNVEV (reference sequence). As DNA, the CDR3 is TGTGCCAGCAGTTTTTGGGCGAACACTGAAGCTTTCTTT. Its translation: CASSFWANTEAFF.

This sequence joins TRBV7-2 and TRBJ2-7; maybe TRBD1 (7 bases). Germline V lookup: CDR1 SGHTA, CDR2 FQGNSA. V shed 5 bases and J shed 3 bases, with 11 bases lying between them. This CDR3 has 13 residues. The CDR3 nucleotides are TGTGCCAGCAGCCCAGGGGGGTTCTACGAGCAGTACTTC. Its translation is CASSPGGFYEQYF.

This clone was recorded once. This chain links TRBV2 with TRBJ2-5; 13 bases line up with TRBD2. This CDR3 contains 16 residues. Germline V gene data show CDR1 as SNHLY and CDR2 as FYNNEI. After removal of 7 bases from V and 2 bases from J, the junction contained 7 bases not matched to a gene. Written as DNA, the CDR3 is TGTGCCAGCACCGGGACTAGCGGGACAACTCAAGAGACCCAGTACTTC. Translation: CASTGTSGTTQETQYF.

The genes are TRBV9 and TRBJ2-1; TRBD1 matches at 7 bases. Germline CDR1 and CDR2: SGDLS and YYNGEE. The CDR3 totals 14 residues. V lost 3 bases and J lost 5; bases outside the gene matches: 5. DNA for the CDR3: TGTGCCAGCAGCGACGGACAGGTAAACAATGAGCAGTTCTTC. As protein: CASSDGQVNNEQFF.

The chain couples TRBV19 to TRBJ1-5, with 7 bases matching TRBD1. J lost 5 bases, V lost 4 bases, and 11 bases had no gene match. Germline V CDR1 and CDR2: LNHDA, SQIVND (reference sequence). This CDR3 has 16 residues. The DNA of the CDR3 is TGTGCCAGTAGTACGAAAACGACAGGGTATGATCAGCCCCAGCATTTT. Protein sequence: CASSTKTTGYDQPQHF.

The chain joins TRBV7-3 to TRBJ2-3; 8 positions match TRBD2. The CDR3 has 15 residues. Germline V gene sequence: CDR1 SGHTA, CDR2 FQGTGA. Germline trimming cut 2 bases from V and 4 bases from J; bases unmatched to any gene: 5. In DNA, the CDR3 is TGTGCCAGCAGCTTAGGCCCCGGGAGGGCAGATACGCAGTATTTT. It yields the protein CASSLGPGRADTQYF. Complete variable domain (other parts from reference TRBV7-3 and TRBJ2-3): GAGVSQTPSNKVTEKGKYVELRCDPISGHTALYWYRQSLGQGPEFLIYFQGTGAADDSGLPNDRFFAVRPEGSVSTLKIQRTERGDSAVYLCASSLGPGRADTQYFGPGTRLTVL.

The table lists this clone with a count of one. The genes are TRBV4-1 and TRBJ2-5; TRBD1 aligns across 10 bases. Germline-derived CDR1 and CDR2 are MGHRA and YSYEKL. The junction had 9 bases not matched to a gene; V was cut back by 0 bases and J by 2 bases. The CDR3 covers 18 residues. Here the CDR3 DNA reads TGCGCCAGCAGCCAAGATAGGAGGGGACAGGGGTGGCAAGAGACCCAGTACTTC. Its translation is CASSQDRRGQGWQETQYF.

The rearrangement uses TRBV19 and TRBJ2-1; 8 bases fit TRBD2. Germline CDR1 is LNHDA and CDR2 is SQIVND (reference sequence). The CDR3 has 15 residues. J was trimmed by 4 bases and V by 4 bases; bases with no gene match: 6. The DNA of the CDR3 is TGTGCCAGTAGTAGCTCGACTAGCGAGTACAATGAGCAGTTCTTC. Translation: CASSSSTSEYNEQFF.

The V and J genes are TRBV7-9 and TRBJ2-7, with D possibly TRBD1 on 5 matching bases. CDR3 length: 17 residues. V dropped 5 bases and J dropped 0 bases, with 20 bases sitting between them. Per the germline V gene, CDR1 is SEHNR and CDR2 is FQNEAQ (reference sequence). The chain's CDR3 is CASSNPDRPPASYEQYF. The CDR3 DNA follows: TGTGCCAGCAGCAACCCCGACAGACCACCCGCCTCCTACGAGCAGTACTTC. Full variable domain (rest looked up from reference TRBV7-9 and TRBJ2-7): DTGVSQNPRHKITKRGQNVTFRCDPISEHNRLYWYRQTLGQGPEFLTYFQNEAQLEKSRLLSDRFSAERPKGSFSTLEIQRTEQGDSAMYLCASSNPDRPPASYEQYFGPGTRLTVT.

CDR3 in amino acids: CASTSGPSTDTQYF. The CDR3 DNA follows: TGTGCCAGTACTAGCGGACCAAGCACAGATACGCAGTATTTT. The rearrangement links TRBV2 to TRBJ2-3, with 8 bases matching TRBD2. The V gene end was trimmed by 9 bases and the J gene end by 0 bases; junction bases not matched to a gene: 5. The CDR3 is made up of 14 amino acids. The germline V gene has CDR1 SNHLY and CDR2 FYNNEI. The full variable domain, its missing parts supplied by reference TRBV2 and TRBJ2-3, is EPEVTQTPSHQVTQMGQEVILRCVPISNHLYFYWYRQILGQKVEFLVSFYNNEISEKSEIFDDQFSVERPDGSNFTLKIRSTKLEDSAMYFCASTSGPSTDTQYFGPGTRLTVL.

This clone came up once. A junction boundary mismatches the germline segment, possibly from a read error. The chain joins TRBV14 to TRBJ1-1; D possibly corresponds to TRBD1 (5 bases). CDR3 size: 15 residues. Germline lookup yields CDR1 SGHDN and CDR2 FVKESK. Here the CDR3 DNA reads TGTGCCAGCAGCCCGACCTTGACAGCGATGTCTGAGGCTTTCTTT. This encodes CASSPTLTAMSEAFF.

This chain joins TRBV9 and TRBJ2-5; no definite D call. This CDR3 has 13 residues. V lost 3 bases and J 7 bases, leaving 13 bases between the germline ends. CDR1 and CDR2 from the germline V gene are SGDLS and YYNGEE. In DNA form, the CDR3 reads TGTGCCAGCAGCGCAGGATCACTGGGGACCCAGTACTTC. Its protein product is CASSAGSLGTQYF.

This chain connects TRBV27 to TRBJ1-1, with a possible D match to TRBD1 (5 bases). The CDR3 length is 14 residues. The germline V gene has CDR1 MNHEY and CDR2 SMNVEV (reference sequence). Trimming shortened V by 4 bases and J by 1 base, and 10 bases separated the two germline ends. As DNA, the CDR3 is TGTGCCAGCAGTTCGGGGGGGTCGAACACTGAAGCTTTCTTT. Translating gives CASSSGGSNTEAFF.

The V call is TRBV28, the J call TRBJ1-3; D not certain. V shed 7 bases and J shed 0 bases, with 10 bases lying between them. Germline V gene data show CDR1 as MDHEN and CDR2 as SYDVKM. CDR3 length equals 14 residues. CDR3 in amino acids: CASISGGSGNTIYF. In nucleotides, the CDR3 is TGTGCCAGCATCAGTGGCGGCTCTGGAAACACCATATATTTT. The whole variable domain, filled in from reference TRBV28 and TRBJ1-3, reads DVKVTQSSRYLVKRTGEKVFLECVQDMDHENMFWYRQDPGLGLRLIYFSYDVKMKEKGDIPEGYSVSREKKERFSLILESASTNQTSMYLCASISGGSGNTIYFGEGSWLTVV.

V and J are TRBV5-4 and TRBJ1-2; TRBD1 agrees at 8 bases. J lost 8 bases, V lost 4 bases, and 13 bases had no gene match. Germline V gene lookup returns CDR1 SGHNT and CDR2 YYREEE (reference sequence). This CDR3 contains 15 residues. The CDR3 reads CASSPRPGQGGGYTF. CDR3 coding DNA: TGTGCCAGCAGCCCCCGCCCCGGACAGGGTGGCGGCTACACCTTC.

This clone was observed a single time. The rearrangement uses TRBV5-6 and TRBJ2-3, with D uncertain. V was pared by 4 bases and J by 5 bases, with 5 bases between. Germline V gives CDR1 SGHDT, CDR2 YYEEEE. This CDR3 comprises 11 residues. The CDR3 nucleotides read TGTGCCAGCAGCGCGAGAGATACGCAGTATTTT. It yields the protein CASSARDTQYF.

In this sample, this clone turned up a few times. The chain recombines TRBV5-6 with TRBJ1-2; D is undetermined. Germline CDR1 SGHDT, CDR2 YYEEEE. The CDR3 sequence is 14 residues long. V was clipped by 4 bases and J by 5 bases, with 15 bases between them. CDR3 in amino acids: CASSPDMGGYGYTF. CDR3 coding DNA: TGTGCCAGCAGCCCTGATATGGGCGGGTATGGCTACACCTTC.

The chain has TRBV30 and TRBJ1-2; 12 nucleotides line up with TRBD1. The CDR3 runs 14 residues. J gave up 8 bases and V 3 bases, and 7 bases lay outside the gene matches. CDR1 and CDR2 (germline): GTSNPN, SVGIG (reference sequence). The CDR3 here is CAWSPGQGAAGYTF. DNA of the CDR3: TGTGCCTGGAGCCCGGGACAGGGGGCTGCGGGCTACACCTTC.